This TCR beta chain was profiled in a study of T cells in Graves' hyperthyroidism and ophthalmopathy. With 8 bases removed from V and 5 bases from J, the gap between germline ends came to 19 bases. The CDR3 loop spans 14 amino acids. TCR beta CDR3 region amplification was performed from RNA transcripts. HTBI primers were employed in a first-round RT-PCR of the TCR CDR3. TCRdb redid the calling of the multiplex PCR reads with MiXCR, one entry per CDR3 protein. Of a few hundred thousand distinct CDR3 sequences listed, around 20% are singletons. Fresh peripheral blood, under 11 ml, yielded the PBMCs. Source material: blood. This receptor was obtained from a young man with Graves' hyperthyroidism. The chain carries TRBV12-3 or TRBV12-4 and TRBJ2-7; perhaps TRBD1 as D (5 bases). CDR3 nucleotides: TGTGCCAGCTCTTGGCCAGGGCTTTCGAACGAGCAGTACTTC. Its protein is CASSWPGLSNEQYF.